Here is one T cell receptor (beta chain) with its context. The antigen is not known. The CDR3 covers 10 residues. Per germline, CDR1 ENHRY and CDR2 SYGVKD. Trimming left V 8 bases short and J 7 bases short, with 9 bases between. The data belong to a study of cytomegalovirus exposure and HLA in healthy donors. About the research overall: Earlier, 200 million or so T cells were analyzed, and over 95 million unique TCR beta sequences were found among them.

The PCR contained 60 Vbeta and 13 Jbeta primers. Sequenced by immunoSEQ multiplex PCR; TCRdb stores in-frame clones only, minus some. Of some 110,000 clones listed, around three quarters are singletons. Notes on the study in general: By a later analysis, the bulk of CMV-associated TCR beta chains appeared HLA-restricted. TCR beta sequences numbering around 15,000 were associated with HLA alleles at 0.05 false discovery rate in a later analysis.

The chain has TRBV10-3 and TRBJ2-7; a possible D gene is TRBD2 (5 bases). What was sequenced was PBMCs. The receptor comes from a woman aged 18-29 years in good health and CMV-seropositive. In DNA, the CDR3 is TGTGCCATCGGCCCGGGGGAGCAGTACTTC. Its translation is CAIGPGEQYF.